One and the same sample provided the 26 T cell receptor beta chains below, sequenced in a study of cytomegalovirus exposure and HLA in healthy donors listed by TCRdb under 2017. Receptor amplification or capture employed the immunoSEQ multiplex PCR assay. The multiplex PCR relied on a mix of 60 forward primers for TCR Vbeta segments and 13 reverse primers for TCR Jbeta segments. TCRdb limited this immuneACCESS table to in-frame rearrangements with V and J called. A share of clones is missing; checked studies link under half to unresolved V genes, and the rest is unexplained. The sample table shows 130,000 or so clones, and 75% to 90% are seen once. 8.1% of the sample is held by the ten biggest clonotypes. Sequenced sample: PBMCs. All receptors derive from a woman in her forties or fifties in good health and CMV-seropositive.

V and J are TRBV10-3 and TRBJ2-7, with 7 nucleotides matching TRBD2. The length of the CDR3 is 14 residues. Trimming took 10 bases from V and 1 from J; bases not matched to a gene: 10. Germline CDR1 reads ENHRY; CDR2 reads SYGVKD. CDR3 amino acids: CATSAAGVSYEQYF. CDR3 in DNA: TGTGCCACGTCGGCGGCGGGAGTGTCCTACGAGCAGTACTTC.

This clone was counted only a few times. This chain connects TRBV5-1 to TRBJ2-5, with D tentatively TRBD2 (6 bases). The CDR3 sequence is 15 residues long. Trimming pared 2 bases from V and 5 bases from J, leaving 16 bases between. Germline-derived CDR1 and CDR2 are SGHRS and YFSETQ. The CDR3 DNA reads TGCGCCAGCAGCTTCTCCGGGACTCGAGCTGAGACCCAGTACTTC. Protein sequence: CASSFSGTRAETQYF.

V gene TRBV6-1 combines with J gene TRBJ1-5, with 7 bases matching TRBD1. The CDR3 consists of 17 residues. V shed 3 bases, J shed 0 bases, and the junction held 8 bases outside the gene matches. Looked up from germline, CDR1 is MNHNS and CDR2 is SASEGT. CDR3 in DNA: TGTGCCAGCAGTGACAAATGGGACAGAGATAGCAATCAGCCCCAGCATTTT. It encodes CASSDKWDRDSNQPQHF.

This clone has more than one count but fewer than ten. The rearrangement uses TRBV19 and TRBJ1-5, with 11 bases matching TRBD1. Trimming removed 4 bases from V and 5 bases from J; junction bases left unmatched: 10. The CDR3 is made up of 17 amino acids. Germline V gene lookup returns CDR1 LNHDA and CDR2 SQIVND (reference sequence). The CDR3 is CASSKSRRTGGYQPQHF. CDR3 nucleotides: TGTGCCAGTAGTAAAAGTAGGAGGACAGGGGGCTATCAGCCCCAGCATTTT.

The genes are TRBV2 and TRBJ2-3; D perhaps matches TRBD2 (7 bases). Germline lookup yields CDR1 SNHLY and CDR2 FYNNEI. CDR3 length: 15 amino acids. The V end was cut by 10 bases, the J end by 4 bases, with 21 bases between. This CDR3 reads CATATSGGQADTQYF. Written as DNA, the CDR3 is TGTGCCACTGCCACTTCCGGGGGGCAGGCAGATACGCAGTATTTT.

This clone was observed a single time. The genes are TRBV25-1 and TRBJ1-1; 8 bases fit TRBD1. This CDR3 region has 13 residues. Trimming at V came to 11 bases and at J to 0 bases, leaving 5 bases not matched to a gene. CDR1 MGHDK and CDR2 SYGVNS come from the germline V gene. The DNA for the CDR3 is TGTGCCTGTACGACAGGGGTGAACACTGAAGCTTTCTTT. This translates into CACTTGVNTEAFF.

DNA for the CDR3: TGTGCCAGCAGCCAAGAGGCTAGCGGGGACAATGAGCAGTTCTTC. Translated, it gives CASSQEASGDNEQFF. This chain links TRBV14 with TRBJ2-1; 9 bases map to TRBD2. This CDR3 has 15 residues. V was clipped by 0 bases and J by 5 bases; unmatched bases: 2. Germline CDR1 is SGHDN and CDR2 is FVKESK.

The genes are TRBV6-1 and TRBJ1-1; 10 bases agree with TRBD1. CDR3 length: 13 residues. V shed 3 bases, J shed 8 bases, and the junction held 3 bases outside the gene matches. Germline CDR1 and CDR2: MNHNS and SASEGT. DNA for the CDR3: TGTGCCAGCAGTGAGACAGGGGGCCTAGAAGCTTTCTTT. Protein product: CASSETGGLEAFF.

The chain uses TRBV6-5 and TRBJ2-2; 7 bases are shared with TRBD2. CDR3 size: 15 residues. The J segment lost 4 bases and the V segment lost 5 bases, leaving 7 bases of the junction unmatched. In germline, CDR1 is MNHEY, CDR2 SVGAGI. CDR3 region: CASSIRGDFTGELFF. The CDR3 coding sequence is TGTGCCAGCAGTATCCGGGGGGACTTCACCGGGGAGCTGTTTTTT.

This chain connects TRBV5-4 to TRBJ1-1; 8 nucleotides align to TRBD1. Germline loops: CDR1 SGHNT, CDR2 YYREEE (reference sequence). V dropped 4 bases and J dropped 11; count of bases not matched to a gene: 10. The CDR3 is 13 amino acids. In DNA form, the CDR3 reads TGTGCCAGCAGCCCTTTGACAGGGGTGGTGGCTTTCTTT. Protein product: CASSPLTGVVAFF. Based on the CDR3 plus reference TRBV5-4 and TRBJ1-1, the full variable domain is ETGVTQSPTHLIKTRGQQVTLRCSSQSGHNTVSWYQQALGQGPQFIFQYYREEENGRGNFPPRFSGLQFPNYSSELNVNALELDDSALYLCASSPLTGVVAFFGQGTRLTVV.

The chain uses TRBV5-1 and TRBJ2-3; no firm D call. The CDR3 has 14 amino acids. Looked up from germline, CDR1 is SGHRS and CDR2 is YFSETQ. Between the trimmed V and J ends, which lost 2 bases and 4 bases, there was a span of 11 bases. The CDR3, as DNA: TGCGCCAGCAGCTTATCCCCACGGGCAGATACGCAGTATTTT. Residues: CASSLSPRADTQYF.

The genes are TRBV7-2 and TRBJ2-7, with 7 bases fitting TRBD1. V trimming: 5 bases; J trimming: 2 bases; junction bases outside the gene matches: 6. Germline CDR1 and CDR2: SGHTA and FQGNSA. This CDR3 spans 14 amino acids. CDR3 DNA sequence: TGTGCCAGCAGCCTGGCGAGGGGGCCCTACGAGCAGTACTTC. This codes for CASSLARGPYEQYF.

The J gene is TRBJ1-1, the V gene TRBV10-3; 9 bases fit TRBD1. CDR3 length: 13 residues. Looked up from germline, CDR1 is ENHRY and CDR2 is SYGVKD. The V and J ends lost 10 bases and 2 bases, in that order; junction bases with no gene match: 5. CDR3: CATRQGGNTEAFF. The CDR3 nucleotides read TGTGCCACTAGACAGGGGGGCAACACTGAAGCTTTCTTT.

The chain joins TRBV6-5 to TRBJ1-2; no definite D call. Germline assignment: CDR1 MNHEY and CDR2 SVGAGI. The CDR3 has 14 residues. V lost 0 bases and J 2 bases, leaving 7 bases between the germline ends. In DNA, the CDR3 is TGTGCCAGCAGTTACTCGAGCCAAAACTATGGCTACACCTTC. Translation: CASSYSSQNYGYTF.

The CDR3 spells CARGAESNQPQHF. The CDR3 coding sequence is TGTGCCAGGGGGGCAGAAAGCAATCAGCCCCAGCATTTT. The chain is built from TRBV2 and TRBJ1-5; perhaps TRBD1 as D (6 bases). V gave up 9 bases and J gave up 1 base, with 10 bases separating them. The CDR3 extends over 13 amino acids. Germline CDR1 is SNHLY and CDR2 is FYNNEI.

This clone was counted a few times. The J gene is TRBJ2-1, the V gene TRBV5-1; 7 bases agree with TRBD2. The V gene end was trimmed by 0 bases and the J gene end by 7 bases; junction bases not matched to a gene: 10. Germline V gene lookup returns CDR1 SGHRS and CDR2 YFSETQ. The CDR3 is 16 amino acids. The CDR3 sequence is CASSLVPAGLGNEQFF. In DNA, the CDR3 is TGCGCCAGCAGCTTGGTTCCAGCGGGGTTGGGGAATGAGCAGTTCTTC. The full variable domain, with the rest looked up from reference TRBV5-1 and TRBJ2-1, is KAGVTQTPRYLIKTRGQQVTLSCSPISGHRSVSWYQQTPGQGLQFLFEYFSETQRNKGNFPGRFSGRQFSNSRSEMNVSTLELGDSALYLCASSLVPAGLGNEQFFGPGTRLTVL.

The chain is built from TRBV9 and TRBJ2-2; maybe TRBD2 (6 bases). The CDR3 sequence is 14 residues long. CDR1 SGDLS and CDR2 YYNGEE come from the germline V gene. V was trimmed by 4 bases and J by 0 bases, leaving 7 bases between them. The chain's CDR3 is CASSRDSNTGELFF. The CDR3 coding sequence is TGTGCCAGCAGCCGGGACTCGAACACCGGGGAGCTGTTTTTT.

V is TRBV10-1 and J is TRBJ2-1, with 8 bases fitting TRBD2. After removal of 6 bases from V and 2 bases from J, the junction contained 6 bases not matched to a gene. Looked up from germline, CDR1 is WNHNN and CDR2 is SYGVQD (reference sequence). This CDR3 has 15 residues. CDR3 bases: TGCGCCAGCAGCAAAGAGACTAGCGCCTACAATGAGCAGTTCTTC. It yields the protein CASSKETSAYNEQFF.

This chain joins TRBV12-2 and TRBJ2-7; TRBD1 was called by the table and not checked on the DNA. TRBV12-2 is assigned pseudogene status. The CDR3 spans 16 residues. The CDR3 sequence: CASRPSSGPGWSEQYF. CDR3 sequence (DNA): TGTGCAAGTCGCCCCAGTTCAGGGCCTGGTTGGTCCGAGCAGTACTTC.

With respect to this clone: The sample carries other DNA sequences with the same CDR3. The gene calls are TRBV5-1 and TRBJ1-1; D possibly corresponds to TRBD1 (5 bases). Germline assignment: CDR1 SGHRS and CDR2 YFSETQ. The CDR3 length is 13 residues. Trimming stripped 7 bases from V and 1 base from J, with 11 bases between. CDR3 sequence: CASRLQGNTEAFF. CDR3 nucleotide sequence: TGCGCCAGCCGTCTCCAGGGGAACACTGAAGCTTTCTTT.

The V call is TRBV4-1, the J call TRBJ1-1, with D possibly matching TRBD1 (6 bases). The CDR3 runs 15 residues. Germline-derived CDR1 and CDR2 are MGHRA and YSYEKL. Trimming cost V 4 bases and J 1 base, with 13 bases left between them. The CDR3 here is CASSLQGSWNTEAFF. The CDR3, as DNA: TGCGCCAGCAGCCTCCAGGGGAGTTGGAACACTGAAGCTTTCTTT.

The chain has TRBV28 and TRBJ2-7; no firm D call. Per germline, CDR1 MDHEN and CDR2 SYDVKM. CDR3 length: 12 amino acids. V lost 2 bases and J lost 5, with 7 bases in between. CDR3 sequence: CASSLSYNEQYF. The CDR3 coding sequence is TGTGCCAGCAGTTTAAGTTACAACGAGCAGTACTTC.

The chain carries TRBV7-8 and TRBJ1-2; 9 nucleotides match TRBD1. The CDR3 loop spans 14 amino acids. Germline CDR1 and CDR2: SGHVS and FQNEAQ. Germline trimming cut 3 bases from V and 4 bases from J; bases unmatched to any gene: 3. CDR3 region: CASSFTGGGYGYTF. In nucleotides, the CDR3 is TGTGCCAGCAGCTTTACAGGGGGCGGCTATGGCTACACCTTC. Using reference TRBV7-8 and TRBJ1-2 for the parts outside the CDR3, the full variable domain is GAGVSQSPRYKVAKRGQDVALRCDPISGHVSLFWYQQALGQGPEFLTYFQNEAQLDKSGLPSDRFFAERPEGSVSTLKIQRTQQEDSAVYLCASSFTGGGYGYTFGSGTRLTVV.

J is TRBJ2-7 and V is TRBV18; 9 nucleotides line up with TRBD2. CDR1 KGHSH and CDR2 LQKENI come from the germline V gene. The CDR3 loop spans 15 amino acids. The trim removed 1 base at V and 6 bases at J, leaving 7 bases unmatched. CDR3: CASSPLAGVQSEQYF. The CDR3 nucleotides read TGTGCCAGCTCACCACTAGCGGGAGTCCAGAGCGAGCAGTACTTC.

The genes are TRBV5-1 and TRBJ2-3; D is uncertain. Germline V gives CDR1 SGHRS, CDR2 YFSETQ. The germline V and J ends were trimmed by 4 bases and 3 bases, with 12 bases remaining between them. The CDR3 runs 14 residues. The CDR3 protein is CASSISFLTDTQYF. The CDR3 DNA is TGCGCCAGCAGCATTAGCTTTCTGACAGATACGCAGTATTTT.

This clone has a single count. The rearrangement links TRBV4-2 to TRBJ2-1; 10 bases are a match to TRBD2. CDR1 is LGHNA, CDR2 YNFKEQ, per germline. The CDR3 has 19 residues. Unmatched junction bases numbered 9, after V lost 0 bases and J lost 1 base. DNA for the CDR3: TGTGCCAGCAGCCAAGAACGAGGGCCGACTAGCGGGTCCTACAATGAGCAGTTCTTC. It translates to CASSQERGPTSGSYNEQFF.